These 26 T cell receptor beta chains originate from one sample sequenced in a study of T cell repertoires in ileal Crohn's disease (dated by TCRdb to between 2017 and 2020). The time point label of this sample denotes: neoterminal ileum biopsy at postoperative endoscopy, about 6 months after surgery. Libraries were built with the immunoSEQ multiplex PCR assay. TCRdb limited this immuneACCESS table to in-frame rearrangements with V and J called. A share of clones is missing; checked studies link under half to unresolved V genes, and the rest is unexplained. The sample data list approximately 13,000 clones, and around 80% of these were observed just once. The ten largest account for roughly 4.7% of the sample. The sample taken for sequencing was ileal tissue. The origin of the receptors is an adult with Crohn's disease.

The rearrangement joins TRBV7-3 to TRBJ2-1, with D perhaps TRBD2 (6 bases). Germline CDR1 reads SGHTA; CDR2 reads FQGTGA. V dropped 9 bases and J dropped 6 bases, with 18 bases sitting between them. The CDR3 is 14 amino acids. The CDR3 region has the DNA TGTGCCAGGCCCCTACGGCGGGAACTCAATGAGCAGTTCTTC. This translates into CARPLRRELNEQFF.

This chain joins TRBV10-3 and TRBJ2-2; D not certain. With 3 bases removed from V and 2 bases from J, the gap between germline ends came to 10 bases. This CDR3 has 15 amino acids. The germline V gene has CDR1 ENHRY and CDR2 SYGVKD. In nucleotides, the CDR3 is TGTGCCATCAGTGACGAGGATATTAACACCGGGGAGCTGTTTTTT. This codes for CAISDEDINTGELFF.

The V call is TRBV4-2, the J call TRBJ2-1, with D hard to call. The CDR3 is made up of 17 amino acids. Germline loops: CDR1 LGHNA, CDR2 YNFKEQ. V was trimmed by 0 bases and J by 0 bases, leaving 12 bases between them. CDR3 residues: CASSQDLIGLSYNEQFF. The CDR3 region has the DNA TGTGCCAGCAGCCAAGATCTTATCGGTCTCTCCTACAATGAGCAGTTCTTC.

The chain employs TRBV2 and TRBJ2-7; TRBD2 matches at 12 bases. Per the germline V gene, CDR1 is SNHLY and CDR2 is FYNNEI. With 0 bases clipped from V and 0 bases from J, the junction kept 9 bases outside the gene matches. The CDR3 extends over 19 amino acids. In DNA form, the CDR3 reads TGTGCCAGCAGTGAAGCTGTATGGCTAGCGGGAGGGTTCTCCTACGAGCAGTACTTC. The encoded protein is CASSEAVWLAGGFSYEQYF.

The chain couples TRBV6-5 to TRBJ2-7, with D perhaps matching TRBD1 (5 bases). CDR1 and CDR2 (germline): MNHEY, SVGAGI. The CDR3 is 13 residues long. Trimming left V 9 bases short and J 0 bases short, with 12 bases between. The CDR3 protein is CASKKGNSYEQYF. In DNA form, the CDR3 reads TGTGCCAGTAAGAAGGGGAACTCCTACGAGCAGTACTTC.

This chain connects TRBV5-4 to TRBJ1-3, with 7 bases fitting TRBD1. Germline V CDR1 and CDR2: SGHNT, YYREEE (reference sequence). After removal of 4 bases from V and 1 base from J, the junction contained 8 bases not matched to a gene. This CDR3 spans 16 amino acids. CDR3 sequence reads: CASSPGQDVSGNTIYF. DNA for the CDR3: TGTGCCAGCAGCCCCGGACAGGATGTATCTGGAAACACCATATATTTT.

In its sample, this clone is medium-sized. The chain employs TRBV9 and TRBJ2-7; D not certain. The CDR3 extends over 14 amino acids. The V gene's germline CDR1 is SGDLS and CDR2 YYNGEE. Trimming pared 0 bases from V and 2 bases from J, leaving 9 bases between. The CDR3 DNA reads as TGTGCCAGCAGCGTAGGAACAGACCCCTACGAGCAGTACTTC. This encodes CASSVGTDPYEQYF. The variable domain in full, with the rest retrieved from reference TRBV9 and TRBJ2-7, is DSGVTQTPKHLITATGQRVTLRCSPRSGDLSVYWYQQSLDQGLQFLIQYYNGEERAKGNILERFSAQQFPDLHSELNLSSLELGDSALYFCASSVGTDPYEQYFGPGTRLTVT.

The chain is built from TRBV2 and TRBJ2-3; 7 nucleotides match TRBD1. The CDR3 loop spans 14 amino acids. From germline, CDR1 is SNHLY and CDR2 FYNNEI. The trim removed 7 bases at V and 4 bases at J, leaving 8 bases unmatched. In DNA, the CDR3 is TGTGCCAGCAACCCGACAGGGTCTTCAGATACGCAGTATTTT. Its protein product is CASNPTGSSDTQYF.

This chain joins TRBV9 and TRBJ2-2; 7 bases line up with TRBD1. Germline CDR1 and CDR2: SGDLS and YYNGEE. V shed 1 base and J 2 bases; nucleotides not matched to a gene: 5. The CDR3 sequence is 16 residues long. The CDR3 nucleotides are TGTGCCAGCAGCGTATTGGACAGGACAAACACCGGGGAGCTGTTTTTT. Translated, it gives CASSVLDRTNTGELFF.

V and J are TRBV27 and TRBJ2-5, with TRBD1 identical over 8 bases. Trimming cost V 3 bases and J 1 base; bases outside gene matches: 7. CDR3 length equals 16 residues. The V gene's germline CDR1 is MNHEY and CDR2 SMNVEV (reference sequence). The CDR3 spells CASSFGATGAQETQYF. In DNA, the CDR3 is TGTGCCAGCAGTTTCGGTGCGACAGGGGCCCAAGAGACCCAGTACTTC.

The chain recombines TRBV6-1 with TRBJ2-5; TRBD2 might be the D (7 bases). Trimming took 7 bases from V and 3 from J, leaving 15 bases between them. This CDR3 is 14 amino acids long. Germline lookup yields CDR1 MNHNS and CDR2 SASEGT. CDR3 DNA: TGTGCCAGCAAGGAGGGGGGGCCCAAAGAGACCCAGTACTTC. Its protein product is CASKEGGPKETQYF.

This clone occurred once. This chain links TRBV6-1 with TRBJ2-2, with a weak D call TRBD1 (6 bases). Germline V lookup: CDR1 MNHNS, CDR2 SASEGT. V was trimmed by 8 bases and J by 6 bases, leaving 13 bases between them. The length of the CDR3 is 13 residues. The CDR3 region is CASGGMGPGELFF. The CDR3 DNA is TGTGCCAGCGGGGGCATGGGACCCGGGGAGCTGTTTTTT.

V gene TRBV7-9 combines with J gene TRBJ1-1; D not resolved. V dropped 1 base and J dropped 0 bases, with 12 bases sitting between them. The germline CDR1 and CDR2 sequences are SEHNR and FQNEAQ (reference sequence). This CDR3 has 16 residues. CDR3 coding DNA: TGTGCCAGCAGCTTAGAGTTCGGGGTGGTGAACACTGAAGCTTTCTTT. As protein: CASSLEFGVVNTEAFF.

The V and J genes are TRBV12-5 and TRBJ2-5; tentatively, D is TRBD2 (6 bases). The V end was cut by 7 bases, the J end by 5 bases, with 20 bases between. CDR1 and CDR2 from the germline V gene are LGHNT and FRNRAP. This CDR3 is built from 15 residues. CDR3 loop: CASAASAGGGETQYF. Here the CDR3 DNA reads TGTGCTAGTGCCGCTTCAGCGGGCGGCGGGGAGACCCAGTACTTC.

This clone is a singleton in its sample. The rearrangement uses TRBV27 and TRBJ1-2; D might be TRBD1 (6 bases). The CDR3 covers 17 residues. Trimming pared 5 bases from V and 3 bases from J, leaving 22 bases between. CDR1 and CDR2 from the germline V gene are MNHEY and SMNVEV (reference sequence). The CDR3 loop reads CASSPNRALNGHYGYTF. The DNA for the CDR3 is TGTGCCAGCAGTCCGAACAGGGCACTTAACGGTCACTATGGCTACACCTTC.

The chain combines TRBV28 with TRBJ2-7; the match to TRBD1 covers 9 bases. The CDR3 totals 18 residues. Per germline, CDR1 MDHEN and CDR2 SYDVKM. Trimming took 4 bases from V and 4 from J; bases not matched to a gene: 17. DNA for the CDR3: TGTGCCAGCAGTTCCCCGGGGGGACAGGGTTCCGTTCCGTACGAGCAGTACTTC. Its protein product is CASSSPGGQGSVPYEQYF.

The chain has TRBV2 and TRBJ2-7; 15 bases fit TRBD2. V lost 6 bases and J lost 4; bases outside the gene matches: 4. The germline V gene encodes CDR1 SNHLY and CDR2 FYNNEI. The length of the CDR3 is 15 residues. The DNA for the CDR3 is TGTGCCAGCAGCGGACTAGCGGGGGGGTTGTACGAGCAGTACTTC. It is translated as CASSGLAGGLYEQYF.

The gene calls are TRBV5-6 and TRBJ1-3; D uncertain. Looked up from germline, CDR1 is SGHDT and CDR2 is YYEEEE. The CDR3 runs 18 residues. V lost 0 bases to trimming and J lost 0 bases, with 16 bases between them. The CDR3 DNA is TGTGCCAGCAGCTTGGTTCCAGTGGCGGGGTACTCTGGAAACACCATATATTTT. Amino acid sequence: CASSLVPVAGYSGNTIYF.

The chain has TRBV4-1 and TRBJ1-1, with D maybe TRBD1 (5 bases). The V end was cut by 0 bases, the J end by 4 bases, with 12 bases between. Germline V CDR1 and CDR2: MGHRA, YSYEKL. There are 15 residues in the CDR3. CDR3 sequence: CASSQDPWGGTEAFF. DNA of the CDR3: TGCGCCAGCAGCCAAGATCCTTGGGGGGGCACTGAAGCTTTCTTT.

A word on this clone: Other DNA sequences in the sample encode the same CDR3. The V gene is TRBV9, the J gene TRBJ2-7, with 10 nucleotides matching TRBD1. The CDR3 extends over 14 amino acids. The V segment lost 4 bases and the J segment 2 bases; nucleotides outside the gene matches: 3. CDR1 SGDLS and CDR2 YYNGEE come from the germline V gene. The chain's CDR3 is CASSPGQGAYEQYF. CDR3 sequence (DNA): TGTGCCAGCAGCCCCGGACAGGGGGCCTACGAGCAGTACTTC.

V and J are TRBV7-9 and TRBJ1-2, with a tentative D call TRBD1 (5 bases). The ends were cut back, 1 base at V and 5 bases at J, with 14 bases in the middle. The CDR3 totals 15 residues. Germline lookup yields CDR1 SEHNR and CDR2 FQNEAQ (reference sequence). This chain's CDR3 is CASSLGVGGAYGYTF. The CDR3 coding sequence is TGTGCCAGCAGCTTAGGGGTAGGCGGGGCTTATGGCTACACCTTC.

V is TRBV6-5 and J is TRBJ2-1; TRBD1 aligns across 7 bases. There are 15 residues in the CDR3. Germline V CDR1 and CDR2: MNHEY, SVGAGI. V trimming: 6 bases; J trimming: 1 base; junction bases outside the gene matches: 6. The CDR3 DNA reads TGTGCCAGCAGGGACGACAGGGCGTCCTACAATGAGCAGTTCTTC. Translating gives CASRDDRASYNEQFF.

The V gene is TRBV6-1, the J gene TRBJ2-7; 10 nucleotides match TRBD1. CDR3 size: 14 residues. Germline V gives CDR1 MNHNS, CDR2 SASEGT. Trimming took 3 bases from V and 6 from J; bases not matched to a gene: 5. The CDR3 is CASSEGTGASEQYF. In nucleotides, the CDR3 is TGTGCCAGCAGTGAGGGGACAGGGGCCAGCGAGCAGTACTTC.

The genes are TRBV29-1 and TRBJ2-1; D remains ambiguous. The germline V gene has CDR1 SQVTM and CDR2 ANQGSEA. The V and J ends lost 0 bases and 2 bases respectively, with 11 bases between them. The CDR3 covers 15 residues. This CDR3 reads CSVEEWAAPYNEQFF. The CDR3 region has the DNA TGCAGCGTTGAAGAATGGGCTGCACCCTACAATGAGCAGTTCTTC.

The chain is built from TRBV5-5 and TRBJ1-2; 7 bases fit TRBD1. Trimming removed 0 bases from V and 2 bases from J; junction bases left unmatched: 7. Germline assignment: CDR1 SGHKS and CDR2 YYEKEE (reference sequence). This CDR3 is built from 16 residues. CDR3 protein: CASSLVGQEENYGYTF. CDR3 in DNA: TGTGCCAGCAGCTTGGTCGGACAGGAGGAGAACTATGGCTACACCTTC.

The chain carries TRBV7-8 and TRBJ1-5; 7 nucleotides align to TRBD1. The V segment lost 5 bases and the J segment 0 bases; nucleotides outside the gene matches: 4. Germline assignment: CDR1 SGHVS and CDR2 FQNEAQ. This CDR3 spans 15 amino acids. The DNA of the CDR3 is TGTGCCAGCAGCCAGAGGGACAGTAGCAATCAGCCCCAGCATTTT. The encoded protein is CASSQRDSSNQPQHF.